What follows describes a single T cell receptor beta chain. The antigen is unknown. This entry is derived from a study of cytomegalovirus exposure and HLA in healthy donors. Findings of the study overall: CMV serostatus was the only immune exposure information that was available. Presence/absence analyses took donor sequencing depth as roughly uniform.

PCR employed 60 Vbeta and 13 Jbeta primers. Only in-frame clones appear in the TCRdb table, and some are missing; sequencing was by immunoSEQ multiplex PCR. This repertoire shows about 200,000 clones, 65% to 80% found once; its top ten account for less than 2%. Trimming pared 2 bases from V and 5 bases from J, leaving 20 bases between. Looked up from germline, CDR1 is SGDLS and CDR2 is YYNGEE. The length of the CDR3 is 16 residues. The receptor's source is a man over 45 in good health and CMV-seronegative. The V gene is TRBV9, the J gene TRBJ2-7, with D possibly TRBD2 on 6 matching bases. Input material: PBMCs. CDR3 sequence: CASSVGGRGKLNEQYF. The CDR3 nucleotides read TGTGCCAGCAGCGTGGGAGGTCGAGGGAAGCTAAACGAGCAGTACTTC.